The clone carrying this TCR beta chain was seen just once. Trimming cost V 4 bases and J 4 bases, with 9 bases left between them. CDR3 size: 13 residues. In germline, CDR1 is SGHTA, CDR2 FQGTGA. The sample belongs to a study of cytotoxic CD8 clonotypes in ibrutinib-treated CLL. Assay: immunoSEQ multiplex PCR; the TCRdb copy retains only in-frame clones and omits some. The sample contains under 50,000 clones, 68% of which appear only once. This rearrangement joins TRBV7-3 to TRBJ2-3; D ambiguous. Material: PBMCs, obtained at disease progression, from a patient treated with ibrutinib. The sequence came from a human donor with chronic lymphocytic leukemia. The CDR3 region is CASSSRPSDTQYF. In DNA, the CDR3 is TGTGCCAGCAGCTCCCGACCATCAGATACGCAGTATTTT.